The entry that follows covers one T cell receptor beta chain sequence. V was clipped by 1 base and J by 4 bases; unmatched bases: 4. From germline, CDR1 is SEHNR and CDR2 FQNEAQ (reference sequence). This CDR3 is 16 amino acids long. Libraries were prepared by immunoSEQ multiplex PCR; TCRdb keeps only in-frame clonotypes and omits some of them. The repertoire holds 300,000 to 500,000 clones, with 88% as singletons. The sample comes from a study of blood T cell repertoires in COVID-19. This chain joins TRBV7-9 and TRBJ2-2, with 9 bases lining up with TRBD2. The receptor comes from a woman between 40 and 55 years old with acute COVID-19. Material: PBMCs or T cells enriched from blood (not recorded which). Written as DNA, the CDR3 is TGTGCCAGCAGCTTAGGAGCGGGGGGCATCACCGGGGAGCTGTTTTTT. As protein: CASSLGAGGITGELFF.